These 17 T cell receptor beta chains share one sample of origin, sequenced in a study of T cells in Graves' hyperthyroidism and ophthalmopathy. RNA transcripts gave rise to amplified TCR beta CDR3 regions. In the first-round RT-PCR of the TCR CDR3, the HTBI primer set was used. TCRdb analysed the multiplex PCR reads with MiXCR anew, one entry per CDR3 protein. The sample lists more than 50,000 distinct CDR3 sequences; roughly 50% were seen once. The sequencing input was blood. The source is a woman aged 60-70 years with Graves' ophthalmopathy.

This clonotype was observed at least ten times. The rearrangement joins TRBV6-6 to TRBJ1-2; TRBD1 matches at 8 bases. Losses at the gene ends were 0 bases for V and 7 bases for J; bases not matched to a gene: 7. CDR1 is MNHNY, CDR2 SVGAGI, per germline (reference sequence). The CDR3 loop spans 15 amino acids. This CDR3 reads CASSYSPDRGTGYTF. In DNA form, the CDR3 reads TGTGCCAGCAGTTACTCGCCTGACAGGGGAACTGGCTACACCTTC.

A single count supports this clonotype. The rearrangement joins TRBV7-2 to TRBJ1-4; 8 bases fit TRBD1. V dropped 4 bases and J dropped 5; count of bases not matched to a gene: 6. CDR1 SGHTA and CDR2 FQGNSA come from the germline V gene. The CDR3 sequence is 15 residues long. Here the CDR3 reads CASSSRTGWNEKLFF. The CDR3 DNA reads TGTGCCAGCAGCTCGCGGACAGGGTGGAATGAAAAACTGTTTTTT.

The rearrangement links TRBV9 to TRBJ1-2, with 7 bases that match TRBD1. There are 14 residues in the CDR3. V lost 0 bases, J lost 6 bases, and 5 bases stayed unmatched. Germline CDR1 reads SGDLS; CDR2 reads YYNGEE. CDR3 loop: CASSVGQGLNGYTF. The CDR3 DNA sequence: TGTGCCAGCAGCGTAGGACAGGGCCTCAATGGCTACACCTTC.

V usage is TRBV6-4 and J usage is TRBJ2-7, with 7 bases identical to TRBD1. CDR1 and CDR2 (germline): MRHNA, SNTAGT. V shed 2 bases and J 6 bases; nucleotides not matched to a gene: 10. The CDR3 extends over 15 amino acids. The DNA for the CDR3 is TGTGCCAGCAGTGACCCAACGACAGGGTCGGGCGAGCAGTACTTC. Amino acids: CASSDPTTGSGEQYF.

This chain uses TRBV11-3 with TRBJ2-2; TRBD1 agrees at 9 bases. The CDR3 covers 18 residues. Germline CDR1 reads SGHNT; CDR2 reads YENEEA. Germline trimming cut 1 base from V and 1 base from J; bases unmatched to any gene: 7. In DNA, the CDR3 is TGTGCCAGCAGCTTAGGGCTTCCGGGACAGGGGAACACCGGGGAGCTGTTTTTT. Translating gives CASSLGLPGQGNTGELFF.

This rearrangement joins TRBV4-1 to TRBJ2-1; D is undetermined. The CDR3 spans 13 residues. Germline V gene sequence: CDR1 MGHRA, CDR2 YSYEKL. V gave up 4 bases and J gave up 10 bases, with 14 bases separating them. As DNA, the CDR3 is TGCGCCAGCAGCCCTGGAGAGGTACGCGAGCAGTTCTTC. Translated, it gives CASSPGEVREQFF.

This clonotype has a single count. The chain employs TRBV9 and TRBJ2-1, with 12 bases aligning to TRBD2. Looked up from germline, CDR1 is SGDLS and CDR2 is YYNGEE. V was pared by 5 bases and J by 6 bases, with 9 bases of the junction left unmatched. This CDR3 is built from 16 residues. The DNA for the CDR3 is TGTGCCAGCAGTCCCGGACTAGCGGGGACGAGCAATGAGCAGTTCTTC. Amino acids: CASSPGLAGTSNEQFF. Complete variable domain (other parts from reference TRBV9 and TRBJ2-1): DSGVTQTPKHLITATGQRVTLRCSPRSGDLSVYWYQQSLDQGLQFLIQYYNGEERAKGNILERFSAQQFPDLHSELNLSSLELGDSALYFCASSPGLAGTSNEQFFGPGTRLTVL.

Ten or more counts support this clonotype. V is TRBV3-1 and J is TRBJ2-7; D is possibly TRBD2 (5 bases). CDR1 and CDR2 from the germline V gene are LGHDT and YNNKEL (reference sequence). Deletions cut 3 bases from V and 5 bases from J, with 11 bases between. The CDR3 covers 13 residues. CDR3 coding DNA: TGTGCCAGCAGCCACAACGGGATCGACGAGCAGTACTTC. This codes for CASSHNGIDEQYF.

The rearrangement uses TRBV20-1 and TRBJ2-3, with D possibly TRBD2 on 5 matching bases. The CDR3 runs to 11 residues. The germline gives CDR1 DFQATT, CDR2 SNEGSKA (reference sequence). The germline V and J ends were trimmed by 3 bases and 6 bases, with 7 bases remaining between them. The CDR3 DNA sequence: TGCAGTGCTAGTACGGGGGATACGCAGTATTTT. Its protein is CSASTGDTQYF.

The chain is built from TRBV20-1 and TRBJ2-7, with D maybe TRBD2 (5 bases). Germline V gene lookup returns CDR1 DFQATT and CDR2 SNEGSKA (reference sequence). Trimming shortened V by 3 bases and J by 10 bases, and 7 bases separated the two germline ends. The CDR3 is 9 residues long. CDR3 residues: CSASRGQYF. Here the CDR3 DNA reads TGCAGTGCTAGCCGGGGACAGTACTTC.

In regard to this clonotype: A read error may produce the germline difference seen at one junction end. This chain connects TRBV10-1 to TRBJ2-7; D may be TRBD1 (5 bases). CDR1 WNHNN and CDR2 SYGVQD come from the germline V gene (reference sequence). The CDR3 is 14 residues long. CDR3 region: CASSYLTQGYEQYF. Written as DNA, the CDR3 is TGTGCCAGCAGCTACTTGACCCAGGGCTACGAGCAGTACTTC.

As for this clonotype: It is likely a read error, because the conserved phenylalanine at the end of the CDR3 is missing. CDR3 in amino acids: CASSQGRVGTYGYTL. Written as DNA, the CDR3 is TGCGCCAGCAGCCAAGGTCGAGTGGGAACCTATGGCTACACCCTC. This chain connects TRBV7-3 to TRBJ1-2; no reliable D call. The CDR3 extends over 15 amino acids. Germline V CDR1 and CDR2: SGHTA, FQGTGA.

This chain uses TRBV7-9 with TRBJ1-1; possible D gene TRBD1, 6 bases. Germline V gene sequence: CDR1 SEHNR, CDR2 FQNEAQ (reference sequence). V lost 5 bases, J lost 3 bases, and 22 bases lay in between. The CDR3 spans 17 residues. The CDR3 spells CASSQDPGADGHTEAFF. The CDR3 region has the DNA TGTGCCAGCAGCCAAGATCCAGGGGCAGATGGCCACACTGAAGCTTTCTTT.

CDR3 protein: CASSVMGLTYNEQFF. The CDR3 nucleotides read TGTGCCAGCAGCGTAATGGGACTTACTTACAATGAGCAGTTCTTC. The rearrangement links TRBV9 to TRBJ2-1; tentatively, D is TRBD2 (6 bases). The germline gives CDR1 SGDLS, CDR2 YYNGEE. Trimming pared 1 base from V and 4 bases from J, leaving 12 bases between. The CDR3 consists of 15 residues. The variable domain in full, completed from reference TRBV9 and TRBJ2-1, reads DSGVTQTPKHLITATGQRVTLRCSPRSGDLSVYWYQQSLDQGLQFLIQYYNGEERAKGNILERFSAQQFPDLHSELNLSSLELGDSALYFCASSVMGLTYNEQFFGPGTRLTVL.

V gene TRBV12-3 or TRBV12-4 combines with J gene TRBJ2-1, with D tentatively TRBD2 (7 bases). This CDR3 spans 13 amino acids. V lost 7 bases to trimming and J lost 10 bases, with 17 bases between them. Here the CDR3 DNA reads TGTGCCAGCATTCTAGGGGGGGGAGGCGAGCAGTTCTTC. Its translation: CASILGGGGEQFF.

The rearrangement uses TRBV11-2 and TRBJ2-4; tentative D call: TRBD2 (5 bases). The CDR3 extends over 9 amino acids. Germline values: CDR1 SGHAT, CDR2 FQNNGV. The CDR3 region has the DNA TGTGGGTCGGGGAACATTCAGTACTTC. Its protein product is CGSGNIQYF.

A remark on this clonotype: Relative to the germline gene, one junction end is altered; a read error may explain this. The CDR3 DNA sequence: TGCGCCAGCAGCCAAGCAGGCCGGGACACAGATACGCAGTACTTT. Protein: CASSQAGRDTDTQYF. This chain connects TRBV4-3 to TRBJ2-3; D is possibly TRBD1 (6 bases). The CDR3 spans 15 residues. Looked up from germline, CDR1 is LGHNA and CDR2 is YSLEER.